Presented here are 6 T cell receptor beta chains from one specimen sequenced in a study of blood T cell repertoires in COVID-19. Sequenced by immunoSEQ multiplex PCR; TCRdb stores in-frame clones only, minus some. There are approximately 180,000 clones in the sample; 70% to 90% occur only once, and 7.5% to 10% lies in the top ten. Sequencing was done on a sample of peripheral blood. The receptors were gathered from a woman of 80 years or more with acute or convalescent COVID-19.

The chain carries TRBV19 and TRBJ2-3; no firm D call. The CDR3 extends over 13 amino acids. With 1 base removed from V and 5 bases from J, the gap between germline ends came to 7 bases. Germline CDR1 is LNHDA and CDR2 is SQIVND (reference sequence). The CDR3 loop is CASSIALRDTQYF. The CDR3 nucleotides read TGTGCCAGTAGTATAGCCCTCCGAGATACGCAGTATTTT. The full variable domain, completed using reference TRBV19 and TRBJ2-3, is DGGITQSPKYLFRKEGQNVTLSCEQNLNHDAMYWYRQDPGQGLRLIYYSQIVNDFQKGDIAEGYSVSREKKESFPLTVTSAQKNPTAFYLCASSIALRDTQYFGPGTRLTVL.

The chain links TRBV30 to TRBJ1-6; TRBD1 agrees at 7 bases. Germline CDR1 and CDR2: GTSNPN and SVGIG (reference sequence). V was pared by 3 bases and J by 6 bases, with 2 bases of the junction left unmatched. The CDR3 runs 13 residues. The CDR3 spells CAWRGQVNSPLHF. DNA for the CDR3: TGTGCCTGGAGAGGACAGGTTAATTCACCCCTCCACTTT.

The chain uses TRBV10-3 and TRBJ2-5; TRBD2 aligns across 8 bases. J was trimmed by 2 bases and V by 10 bases; bases with no gene match: 6. The CDR3 is made up of 13 amino acids. The germline V gene has CDR1 ENHRY and CDR2 SYGVKD. CDR3 protein: CATEREWQETQYF. CDR3 bases: TGTGCCACTGAGCGGGAGTGGCAAGAGACCCAGTACTTC.

V usage is TRBV7-9 and J usage is TRBJ2-1, with a tentative D call TRBD2 (6 bases). Germline CDR1 reads SEHNR; CDR2 reads FQNEAQ (reference sequence). V was cut by 3 bases and J by 5 bases, with 8 bases left in between. The CDR3 contains 13 residues. The CDR3 DNA reads as TGTGCCAGCAGCTTCCGGACTAACAATGAGCAGTTCTTC. Protein sequence: CASSFRTNNEQFF.

The gene calls are TRBV18 and TRBJ1-3; D is uncertain. Germline V gene lookup returns CDR1 KGHSH and CDR2 LQKENI. The CDR3 runs to 14 residues. The V and J ends lost 3 bases and 4 bases respectively, with 10 bases between them. CDR3 sequence: CASSPSGGGNTIYF. The DNA for the CDR3 is TGTGCCAGCTCACCCTCGGGAGGGGGAAACACCATATATTTT.

The chain employs TRBV6-4 and TRBJ2-3; 10 nucleotides match TRBD2. This CDR3 is built from 16 residues. V trimming: 0 bases; J trimming: 1 base; junction bases outside the gene matches: 1. Germline V lookup: CDR1 MRHNA, CDR2 SNTAGT. CDR3 loop: CASSDSGTSGTDTQYF. CDR3 nucleotide sequence: TGTGCCAGCAGTGACTCGGGGACTAGCGGCACAGATACGCAGTATTTT.